Listed below are T cell receptor beta chains from one sample, sequenced in a study of cytomegalovirus exposure and HLA in healthy donors. This table comes from immunoSEQ multiplex PCR, and its TCRdb copy is limited to in-frame clones, with some not included. The sample records around 130,000 clones, around two thirds being singletons. The sequenced sample was PBMCs. These receptors were collected from a human donor in good health. CDR3s include the opening cysteine and the closing phenylalanine or tryptophan. D genes are given only for firm matches. Rows may omit the clone size; those that give it use once, few, many or a size class.

v_gene: TRBV30
abundance: -
j_gene: TRBJ2-1
d_gene: TRBD2
CDR3nt: TGTGCCTGGAGCGATACTAGCGGGAAGAATGAGCAGTTCTTC
CDR3aa: CAWSDTSGKNEQFF

v_gene: TRBV30
abundance: -
j_gene: TRBJ2-3
d_gene: -
CDR3nt: TGTGCCTGGAGTCCAGGGACAGATACGCAGTATTTT
CDR3aa: CAWSPGTDTQYF

v_gene: TRBV19
abundance: once
j_gene: TRBJ1-2
d_gene: TRBD1
CDR3nt: TGTGCCAGTAGTCCCCGACGAACTGGACAGGGGGGCTATGGCTACACCTTC
CDR3aa: CASSPRRTGQGGYGYTF

v_gene: TRBV7-2
abundance: few
j_gene: TRBJ1-6
d_gene: -
CDR3nt: TGTGCCAGCAGCCGGGACTCGTCCGGGAAGGTCTATAATTCACCCCTCCACTTT
CDR3aa: CASSRDSSGKVYNSPLHF

v_gene: TRBV19
abundance: -
j_gene: TRBJ1-1
d_gene: -
CDR3nt: TGTGCCAGTAGACCAAGGGGTACTGAAGCTTTCTTT
CDR3aa: CASRPRGTEAFF

v_gene: TRBV4-3
abundance: -
j_gene: TRBJ1-4
d_gene: -
CDR3nt: TGCGCCAGCAGCCAAGACCAGGGGTCTAATGAAAAACTGTTTTTT
CDR3aa: CASSQDQGSNEKLFF

v_gene: TRBV27
abundance: few
j_gene: TRBJ1-6
d_gene: TRBD1
CDR3nt: TGTGCCAGCAGCCGGACAGGGGGCTGGGGTAATTCACCCCTCCACTTT
CDR3aa: CASSRTGGWGNSPLHF

v_gene: TRBV7-2
abundance: -
j_gene: TRBJ2-3
d_gene: -
CDR3nt: TGTGCCAGCAGCAACCGCAGGACAGATACGCAGTATTTT
CDR3aa: CASSNRRTDTQYF

v_gene: TRBV11-2
abundance: -
j_gene: TRBJ1-6
d_gene: -
CDR3nt: TGTGCCAGCAGCTTAGATCTAGGCCTCTCCTATAATTCACCCCTCCACTTT
CDR3aa: CASSLDLGLSYNSPLHF

v_gene: TRBV6-1
abundance: once
j_gene: TRBJ2-3
d_gene: -
CDR3nt: TGTGCCAGCAGTGAAGTCCTGGGACACCTTTTAGATACGCAGTATTTT
CDR3aa: CASSEVLGHLLDTQYF

v_gene: TRBV7-9
abundance: -
j_gene: TRBJ1-2
d_gene: -
CDR3nt: TGTGCCAGCAGCTTAGCGCTCCAGGCCTTCGACTATGGCTACACCTTC
CDR3aa: CASSLALQAFDYGYTF

v_gene: TRBV13
abundance: -
j_gene: TRBJ2-3
d_gene: TRBD2
CDR3nt: TGTGCCAGCAGCTTAGGTCTCGGGGGGGGCACAGATACGCAGTATTTT
CDR3aa: CASSLGLGGGTDTQYF

v_gene: TRBV28
abundance: -
j_gene: TRBJ2-2
d_gene: TRBD1
CDR3nt: TGTGCCAGCAGCCCGGGACAGTTCACCGGGGAGCTGTTTTTT
CDR3aa: CASSPGQFTGELFF

v_gene: TRBV2
abundance: -
j_gene: TRBJ1-2
d_gene: TRBD1
CDR3nt: TGTGCCAGCAGTGAAGCAAGGGGGCCGAGCGGCTACACCTTC
CDR3aa: CASSEARGPSGYTF

v_gene: TRBV5-1
abundance: -
j_gene: TRBJ2-1
d_gene: -
CDR3nt: TGCGCCAGCAGCTTAGTAGGTAGCGAGAAGTTCTTC
CDR3aa: CASSLVGSEKFF

v_gene: TRBV18
abundance: -
j_gene: TRBJ2-1
d_gene: -
CDR3nt: TGTGCCAGCTCGGCCAGCGGTAGCTCCTACAATGAGCAGTTCTTC
CDR3aa: CASSASGSSYNEQFF

v_gene: TRBV29-1
abundance: -
j_gene: TRBJ2-5
d_gene: -
CDR3nt: TGCAGCGTAGGGGGGGGTGCGGGGTGGGGGGAGACCCAGTACTTC
CDR3aa: CSVGGGAGWGETQYF